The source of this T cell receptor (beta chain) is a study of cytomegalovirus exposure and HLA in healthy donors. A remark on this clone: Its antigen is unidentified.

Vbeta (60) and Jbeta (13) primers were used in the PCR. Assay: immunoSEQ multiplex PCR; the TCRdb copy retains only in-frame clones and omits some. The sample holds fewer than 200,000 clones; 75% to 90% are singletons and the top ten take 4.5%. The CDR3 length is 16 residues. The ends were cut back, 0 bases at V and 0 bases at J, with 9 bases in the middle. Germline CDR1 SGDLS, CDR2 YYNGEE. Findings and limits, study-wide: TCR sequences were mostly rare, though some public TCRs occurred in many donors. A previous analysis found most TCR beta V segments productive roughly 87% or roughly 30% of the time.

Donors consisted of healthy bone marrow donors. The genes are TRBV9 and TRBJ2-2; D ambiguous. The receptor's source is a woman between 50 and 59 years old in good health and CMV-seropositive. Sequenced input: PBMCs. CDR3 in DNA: TGTGCCAGCAGCGTAGCTTGGCTAGCGAACACCGGGGAGCTGTTTTTT. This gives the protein CASSVAWLANTGELFF. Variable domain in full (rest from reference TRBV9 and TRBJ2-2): DSGVTQTPKHLITATGQRVTLRCSPRSGDLSVYWYQQSLDQGLQFLIQYYNGEERAKGNILERFSAQQFPDLHSELNLSSLELGDSALYFCASSVAWLANTGELFFGEGSRLTVL.